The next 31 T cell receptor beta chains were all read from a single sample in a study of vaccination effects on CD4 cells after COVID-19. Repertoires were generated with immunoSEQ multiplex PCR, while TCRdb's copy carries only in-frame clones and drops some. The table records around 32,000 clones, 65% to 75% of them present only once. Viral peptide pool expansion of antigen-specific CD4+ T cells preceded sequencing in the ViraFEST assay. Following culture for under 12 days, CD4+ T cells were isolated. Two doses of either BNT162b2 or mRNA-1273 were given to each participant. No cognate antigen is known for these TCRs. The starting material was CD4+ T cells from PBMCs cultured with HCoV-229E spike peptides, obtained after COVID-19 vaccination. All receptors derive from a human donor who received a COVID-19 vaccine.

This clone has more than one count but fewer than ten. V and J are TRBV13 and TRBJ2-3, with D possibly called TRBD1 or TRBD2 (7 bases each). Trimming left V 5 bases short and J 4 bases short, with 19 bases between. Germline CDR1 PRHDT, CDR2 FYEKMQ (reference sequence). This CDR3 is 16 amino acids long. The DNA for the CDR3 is TGTGCCAGCAGCCAATACAGGGGCGGGGGACCAGATACGCAGTATTTT. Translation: CASSQYRGGGPDTQYF.

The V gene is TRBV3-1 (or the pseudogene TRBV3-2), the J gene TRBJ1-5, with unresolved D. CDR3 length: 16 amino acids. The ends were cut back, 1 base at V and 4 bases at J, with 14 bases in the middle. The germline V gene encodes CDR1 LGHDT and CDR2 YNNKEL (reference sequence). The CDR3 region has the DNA TGTGCCAGCAGCCAAGGTCCGGGCTGGATAAATCAGCCCCAGCATTTT. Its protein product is CASSQGPGWINQPQHF.

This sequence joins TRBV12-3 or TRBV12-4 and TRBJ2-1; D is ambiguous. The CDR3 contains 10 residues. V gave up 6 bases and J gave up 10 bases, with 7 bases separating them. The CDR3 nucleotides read TGTGCCAGCAGCCGCCGGGAGCAGTTCTTC. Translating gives CASSRREQFF.

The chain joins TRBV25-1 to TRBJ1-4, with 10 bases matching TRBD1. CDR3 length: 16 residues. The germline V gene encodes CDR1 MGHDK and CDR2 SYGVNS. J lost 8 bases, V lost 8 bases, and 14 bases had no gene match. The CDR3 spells CASSEKVTGGGEKLFF. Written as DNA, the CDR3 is TGTGCCAGCTCTGAAAAAGTGACAGGGGGCGGGGAAAAACTGTTTTTT.

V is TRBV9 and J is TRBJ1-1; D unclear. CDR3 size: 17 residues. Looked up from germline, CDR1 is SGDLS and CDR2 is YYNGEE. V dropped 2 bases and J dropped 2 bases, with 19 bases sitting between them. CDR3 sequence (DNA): TGTGCCAGCAGCGTGGTTCGCAGAAAGGGTGGAAACACTGAAGCTTTCTTT. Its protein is CASSVVRRKGGNTEAFF.

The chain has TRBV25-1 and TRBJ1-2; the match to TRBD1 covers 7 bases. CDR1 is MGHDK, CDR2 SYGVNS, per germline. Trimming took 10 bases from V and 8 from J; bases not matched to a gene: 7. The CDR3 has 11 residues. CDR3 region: CATFTGVGYTF. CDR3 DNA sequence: TGTGCCACCTTTACAGGGGTCGGCTACACCTTC.

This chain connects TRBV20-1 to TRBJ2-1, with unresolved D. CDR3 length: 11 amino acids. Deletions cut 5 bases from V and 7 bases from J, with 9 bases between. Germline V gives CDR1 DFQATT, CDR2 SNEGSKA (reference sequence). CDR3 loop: CSAPRKNEQFF. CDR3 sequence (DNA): TGCAGTGCTCCTAGGAAAAATGAGCAGTTCTTC.

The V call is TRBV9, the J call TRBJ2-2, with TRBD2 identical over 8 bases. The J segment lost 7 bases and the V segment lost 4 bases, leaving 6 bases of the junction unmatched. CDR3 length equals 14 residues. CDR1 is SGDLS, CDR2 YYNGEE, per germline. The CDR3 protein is CASSIGTSGGELFF. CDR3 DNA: TGTGCCAGCAGCATCGGGACTAGTGGCGGGGAGCTGTTTTTT.

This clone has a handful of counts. The CDR3 region is CASSYLGQGRAFF. The CDR3 DNA reads TGTGCCAGCAGTTACTTAGGACAGGGGAGAGCTTTCTTT. The chain is built from TRBV6-5 and TRBJ1-1; the match to TRBD1 covers 9 bases. The CDR3 is made up of 13 amino acids. Germline values: CDR1 MNHEY, CDR2 SVGAGI. V was pared by 1 base and J by 10 bases, with 4 bases of the junction left unmatched.

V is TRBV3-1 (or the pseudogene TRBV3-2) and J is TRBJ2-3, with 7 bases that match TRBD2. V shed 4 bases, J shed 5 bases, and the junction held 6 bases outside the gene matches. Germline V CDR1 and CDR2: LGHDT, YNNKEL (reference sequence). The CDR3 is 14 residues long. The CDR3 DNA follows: TGTGCCAGCAGCCCCCAACTAGCGCAAGATACGCAGTATTTT. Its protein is CASSPQLAQDTQYF.

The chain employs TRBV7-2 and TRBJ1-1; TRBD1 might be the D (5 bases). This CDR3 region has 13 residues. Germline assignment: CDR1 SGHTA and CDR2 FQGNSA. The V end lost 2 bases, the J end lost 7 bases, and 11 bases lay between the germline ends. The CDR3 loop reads CASSLLGAGEAFF. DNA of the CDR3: TGTGCCAGCAGCTTACTCGGGGCAGGTGAAGCTTTCTTT.

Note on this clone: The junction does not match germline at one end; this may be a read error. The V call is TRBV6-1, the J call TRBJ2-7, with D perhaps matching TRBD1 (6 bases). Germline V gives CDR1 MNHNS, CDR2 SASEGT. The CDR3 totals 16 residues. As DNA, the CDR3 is TGTGCCAGCAGGGAAGACAGGAAATATAGTTCCTACGAGCAGTACTTC. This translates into CASREDRKYSSYEQYF.

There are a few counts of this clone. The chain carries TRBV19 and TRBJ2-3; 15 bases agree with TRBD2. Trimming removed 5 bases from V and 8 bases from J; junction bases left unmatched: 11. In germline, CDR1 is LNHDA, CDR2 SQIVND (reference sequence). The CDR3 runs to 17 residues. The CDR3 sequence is CASSQSGLAGGPGTQYF. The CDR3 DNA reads TGTGCCAGTAGTCAATCCGGACTAGCGGGGGGGCCGGGTACGCAGTATTTT.

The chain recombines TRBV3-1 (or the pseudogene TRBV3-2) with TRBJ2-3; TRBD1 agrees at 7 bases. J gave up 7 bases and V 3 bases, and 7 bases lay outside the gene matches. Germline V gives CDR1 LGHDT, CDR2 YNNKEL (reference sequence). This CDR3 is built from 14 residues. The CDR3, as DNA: TGTGCCAGCAGCCAGCACGACAGGGAATATACGCAGTATTTT. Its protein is CASSQHDREYTQYF.

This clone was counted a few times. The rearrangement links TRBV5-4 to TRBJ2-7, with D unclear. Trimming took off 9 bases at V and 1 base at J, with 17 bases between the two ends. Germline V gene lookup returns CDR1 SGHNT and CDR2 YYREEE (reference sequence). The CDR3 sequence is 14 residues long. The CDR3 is CAISPSGGSYEQYF. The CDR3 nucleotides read TGTGCCATCTCCCCCTCGGGCGGTTCCTACGAGCAGTACTTC.

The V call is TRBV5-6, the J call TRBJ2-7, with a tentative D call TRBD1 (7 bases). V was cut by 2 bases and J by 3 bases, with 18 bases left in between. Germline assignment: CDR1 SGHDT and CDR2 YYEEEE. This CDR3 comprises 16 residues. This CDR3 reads CASSFSQGDLYYEQYF. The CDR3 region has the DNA TGTGCCAGCAGCTTCTCCCAGGGGGACTTGTACTACGAGCAGTACTTC.

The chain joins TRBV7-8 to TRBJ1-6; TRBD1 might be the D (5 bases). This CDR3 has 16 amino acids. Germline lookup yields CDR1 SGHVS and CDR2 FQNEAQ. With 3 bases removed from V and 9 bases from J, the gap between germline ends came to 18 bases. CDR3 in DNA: TGTGCCAGCAGCTTGGGAGACGGGACTTTTAGTTCACCCCTCCACTTT. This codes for CASSLGDGTFSSPLHF.

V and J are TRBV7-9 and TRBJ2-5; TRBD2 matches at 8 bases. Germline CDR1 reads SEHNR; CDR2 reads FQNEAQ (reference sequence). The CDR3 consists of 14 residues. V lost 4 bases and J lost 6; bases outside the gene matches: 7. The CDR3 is CASSSGTSTKTQYF. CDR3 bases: TGTGCCAGCAGCTCCGGGACTAGTACAAAGACCCAGTACTTC. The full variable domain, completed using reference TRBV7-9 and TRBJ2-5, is DTGVSQNPRHKITKRGQNVTFRCDPISEHNRLYWYRQTLGQGPEFLTYFQNEAQLEKSRLLSDRFSAERPKGSFSTLEIQRTEQGDSAMYLCASSSGTSTKTQYFGPGTRLLVL.

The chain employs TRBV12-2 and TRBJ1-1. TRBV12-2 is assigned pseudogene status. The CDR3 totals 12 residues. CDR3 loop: CASRAPGVEAFF. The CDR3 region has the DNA TGTGCAAGTCGCGCCCCGGGGGTCGAAGCTTTCTTT.

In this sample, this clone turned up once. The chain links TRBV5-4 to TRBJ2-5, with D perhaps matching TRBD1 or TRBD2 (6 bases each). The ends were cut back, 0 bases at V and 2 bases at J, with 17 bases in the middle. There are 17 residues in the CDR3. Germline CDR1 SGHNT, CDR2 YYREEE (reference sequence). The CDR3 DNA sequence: TGTGCCAGCAGCTTGGGGGGGGCAGGGAGGCGGCAAGAGACCCAGTACTTC. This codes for CASSLGGAGRRQETQYF. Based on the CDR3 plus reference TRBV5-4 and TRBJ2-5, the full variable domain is ETGVTQSPTHLIKTRGQQVTLRCSSQSGHNTVSWYQQALGQGPQFIFQYYREEENGRGNFPPRFSGLQFPNYSSELNVNALELDDSALYLCASSLGGAGRRQETQYFGPGTRLLVL.

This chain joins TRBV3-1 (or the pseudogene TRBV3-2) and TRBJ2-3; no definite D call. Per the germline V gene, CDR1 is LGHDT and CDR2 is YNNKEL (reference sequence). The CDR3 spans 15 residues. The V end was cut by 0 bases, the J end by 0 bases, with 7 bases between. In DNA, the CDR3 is TGTGCCAGCAGCCAAGATGGGCGCAGCACAGATACGCAGTATTTT. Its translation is CASSQDGRSTDTQYF.

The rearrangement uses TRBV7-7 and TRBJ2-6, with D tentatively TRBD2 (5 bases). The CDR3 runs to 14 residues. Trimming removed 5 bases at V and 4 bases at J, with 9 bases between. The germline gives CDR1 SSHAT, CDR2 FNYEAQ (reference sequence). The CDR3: CASSRDAGANVLTF. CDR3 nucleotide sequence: TGTGCCAGCAGCCGGGATGCGGGGGCCAACGTCCTGACTTTC.

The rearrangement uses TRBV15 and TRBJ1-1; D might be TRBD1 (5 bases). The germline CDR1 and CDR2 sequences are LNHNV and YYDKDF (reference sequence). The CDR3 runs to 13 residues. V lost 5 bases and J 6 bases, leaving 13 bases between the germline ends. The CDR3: CATSLYQGPEAFF. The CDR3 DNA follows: TGTGCCACCAGCTTATACCAGGGTCCTGAAGCTTTCTTT.

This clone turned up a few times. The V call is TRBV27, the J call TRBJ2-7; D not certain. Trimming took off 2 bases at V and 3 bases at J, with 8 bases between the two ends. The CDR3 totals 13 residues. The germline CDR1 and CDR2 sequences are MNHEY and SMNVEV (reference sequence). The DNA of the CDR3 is TGTGCCAGCAGTTTAAAGAGAGGCTACGAGCAGTACTTC. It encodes CASSLKRGYEQYF.

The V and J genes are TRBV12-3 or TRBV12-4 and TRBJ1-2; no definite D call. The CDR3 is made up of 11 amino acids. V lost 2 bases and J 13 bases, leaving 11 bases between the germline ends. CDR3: CASSLNSRGTF. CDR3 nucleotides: TGTGCCAGCAGTTTAAACAGCCGGGGCACCTTC.

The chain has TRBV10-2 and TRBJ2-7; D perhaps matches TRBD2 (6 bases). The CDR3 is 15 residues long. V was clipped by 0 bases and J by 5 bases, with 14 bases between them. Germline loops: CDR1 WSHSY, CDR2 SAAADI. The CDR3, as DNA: TGCGCCAGCAGTGAGTCTAAGGGGACTTCCCACGAGCAGTACTTC. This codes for CASSESKGTSHEQYF.

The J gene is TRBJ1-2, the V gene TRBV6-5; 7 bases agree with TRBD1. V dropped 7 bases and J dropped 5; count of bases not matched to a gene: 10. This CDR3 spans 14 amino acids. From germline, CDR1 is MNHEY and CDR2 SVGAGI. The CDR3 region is CASKVSLGQYGYTF. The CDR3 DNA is TGTGCCAGCAAAGTCTCGCTGGGACAGTATGGCTACACCTTC.

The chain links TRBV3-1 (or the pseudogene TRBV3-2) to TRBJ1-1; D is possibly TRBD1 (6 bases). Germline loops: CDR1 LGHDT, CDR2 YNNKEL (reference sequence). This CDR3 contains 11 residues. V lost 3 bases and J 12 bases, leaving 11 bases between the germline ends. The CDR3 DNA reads TGTGCCAGCAGCCAGATAACAGGGACTTTCTTT. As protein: CASSQITGTFF.

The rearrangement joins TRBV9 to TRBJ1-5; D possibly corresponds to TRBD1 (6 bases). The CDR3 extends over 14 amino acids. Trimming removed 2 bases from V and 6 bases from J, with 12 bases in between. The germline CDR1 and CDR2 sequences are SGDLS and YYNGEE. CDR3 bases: TGTGCCAGCAGCGTGGGAGGGGGAGGTCAGCCCCAGCATTTT. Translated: CASSVGGGGQPQHF.

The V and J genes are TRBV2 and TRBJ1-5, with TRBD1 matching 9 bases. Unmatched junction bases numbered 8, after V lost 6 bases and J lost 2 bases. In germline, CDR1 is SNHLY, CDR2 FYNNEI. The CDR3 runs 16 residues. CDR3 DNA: TGTGCCAGCAGGGGACAGGGAACCGTTCGCAATCAGCCCCAGCATTTT. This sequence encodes CASRGQGTVRNQPQHF.

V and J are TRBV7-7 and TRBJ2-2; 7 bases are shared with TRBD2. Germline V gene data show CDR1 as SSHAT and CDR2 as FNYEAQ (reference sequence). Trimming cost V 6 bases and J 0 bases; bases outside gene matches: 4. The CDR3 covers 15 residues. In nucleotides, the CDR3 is TGTGCCAGCAGTGCCGGGACTACGAACACCGGGGAGCTGTTTTTT. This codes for CASSAGTTNTGELFF.